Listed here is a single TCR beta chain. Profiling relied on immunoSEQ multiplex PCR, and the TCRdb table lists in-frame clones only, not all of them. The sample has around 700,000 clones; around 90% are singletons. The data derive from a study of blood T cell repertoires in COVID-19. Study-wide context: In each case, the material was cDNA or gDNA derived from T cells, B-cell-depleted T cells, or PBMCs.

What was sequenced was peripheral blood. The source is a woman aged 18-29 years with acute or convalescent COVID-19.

In nucleotides, the CDR3 is TGCGCCAGCAGCCAGAGGGGACAGCTCTCTGGGGCCAACGTCCTGACTTTC. It specifies CASSQRGQLSGANVLTF. The rearrangement joins TRBV4-3 to TRBJ2-6; the match to TRBD1 covers 7 bases. CDR1 LGHNA and CDR2 YSLEER come from the germline V gene. CDR3 length equals 17 residues. Trimming took 3 bases from V and 0 from J; bases not matched to a gene: 5.